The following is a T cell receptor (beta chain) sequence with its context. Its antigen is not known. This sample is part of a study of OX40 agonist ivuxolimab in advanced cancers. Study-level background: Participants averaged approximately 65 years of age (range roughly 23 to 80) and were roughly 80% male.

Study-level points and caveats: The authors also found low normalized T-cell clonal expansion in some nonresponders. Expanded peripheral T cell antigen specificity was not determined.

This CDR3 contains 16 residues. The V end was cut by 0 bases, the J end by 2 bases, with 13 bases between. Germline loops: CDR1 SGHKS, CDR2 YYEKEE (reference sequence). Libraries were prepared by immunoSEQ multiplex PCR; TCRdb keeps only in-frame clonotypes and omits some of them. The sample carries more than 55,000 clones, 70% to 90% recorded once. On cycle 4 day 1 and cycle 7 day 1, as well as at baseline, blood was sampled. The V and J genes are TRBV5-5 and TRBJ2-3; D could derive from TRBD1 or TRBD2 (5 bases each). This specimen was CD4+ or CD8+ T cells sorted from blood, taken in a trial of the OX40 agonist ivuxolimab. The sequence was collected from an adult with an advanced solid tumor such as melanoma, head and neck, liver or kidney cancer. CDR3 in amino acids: CASSLGGTAFTDTQYF. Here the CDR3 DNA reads TGTGCCAGCAGCTTGGGGGGGACGGCATTCACAGATACGCAGTATTTT.